The 29 T cell receptor beta chains given below trace back to one sample, sequenced in a study of radiation and T cells in renal cell carcinoma. Time point: blood 4 weeks post-SBRT, at nephrectomy. Regarding treatment: 15 Gy SBRT to primary tumor, nephrectomy 4 weeks later. Sequencing was performed with immunoSEQ multiplex PCR; in TCRdb, only in-frame clones are kept and a portion is missing. The sample lists around 140,000 clones, less than 90% occurring once. The input for sequencing was blood, taken from a patient whose treatment included radiotherapy and nephrectomy. The receptors come from a woman aged 45-59 years with renal cell carcinoma.

CDR3 region: CASGGQGRTEAFF. In DNA, the CDR3 is TGTGCCAGCGGTGGACAGGGAAGAACTGAAGCTTTCTTT. The chain employs TRBV2 and TRBJ1-1; 8 positions match TRBD1. The V and J ends lost 8 bases and 5 bases, in that order; junction bases with no gene match: 7. Germline loops: CDR1 SNHLY, CDR2 FYNNEI. The CDR3 totals 13 residues.

The V and J genes are TRBV7-2 and TRBJ2-6, with a tentative D call TRBD2 (5 bases). The germline V gene encodes CDR1 SGHTA and CDR2 FQGNSA. The V gene lost 8 bases and the J gene lost 2 bases, with 10 bases spanning the gap. The CDR3 is 14 amino acids. CDR3 residues: CASYSGTGANVLTF. CDR3 DNA: TGTGCCAGCTATTCGGGAACTGGGGCCAACGTCCTGACTTTC.

This sequence joins TRBV5-6 and TRBJ2-4; 8 bases map to TRBD1. The CDR3 is made up of 19 amino acids. Per the germline V gene, CDR1 is SGHDT and CDR2 is YYEEEE. V gave up 7 bases and J gave up 0 bases; unmatched junction bases: 18. The CDR3, as DNA: TGTGCCAGCTCCATCCGACAGGGGACCCACTATTTAGCCAAAAACATTCAGTACTTC. Its protein is CASSIRQGTHYLAKNIQYF. Based on the CDR3 plus reference TRBV5-6 and TRBJ2-4, the full variable domain is DAGVTQSPTHLIKTRGQQVTLRCSPKSGHDTVSWYQQALGQGPQFIFQYYEEEERQRGNFPDRFSGHQFPNYSSELNVNALLLGDSALYLCASSIRQGTHYLAKNIQYFGAGTRLSVL.

The chain joins TRBV6-1 to TRBJ1-5; TRBD1 matches at 7 bases. V gave up 8 bases and J gave up 7 bases; unmatched junction bases: 8. The CDR3 covers 13 residues. The V gene's germline CDR1 is MNHNS and CDR2 SASEGT. Here the CDR3 reads CASSQGSGQPQHF. The CDR3 nucleotides are TGTGCCAGCTCACAGGGGTCGGGGCAGCCCCAGCATTTT.

This clone was observed a single time. Other DNA sequences within the sample encode an identical CDR3. The chain carries TRBV5-1 and TRBJ2-2; 10 bases line up with TRBD1. The germline CDR1 and CDR2 sequences are SGHRS and YFSETQ. The CDR3 loop spans 15 amino acids. Germline trimming cut 4 bases from V and 4 bases from J; bases unmatched to any gene: 4. The CDR3 DNA is TGCGCCAGCAGCCTGGACAGGGGGAGCACCGGGGAGCTGTTTTTT. Amino acid sequence: CASSLDRGSTGELFF.

The V gene is TRBV19, the J gene TRBJ1-1, with D perhaps TRBD1 (5 bases). Per the germline V gene, CDR1 is LNHDA and CDR2 is SQIVND (reference sequence). Trimming left V 9 bases short and J 5 bases short, with 19 bases between. The CDR3 spans 14 residues. The CDR3, as DNA: TGTGCCAGCCAACAGGCGGCCCGGGGAACTGAAGCTTTCTTT. It codes for CASQQAARGTEAFF.

There are a few counts of this clone. This chain joins TRBV28 and TRBJ1-2, with a tentative D call TRBD1 (5 bases). V was pared by 6 bases and J by 4 bases, with 15 bases between. The CDR3 totals 14 residues. Germline V gives CDR1 MDHEN, CDR2 SYDVKM. The CDR3, as DNA: TGTGCCAGCAGCCCTTTGGATGGGGGCTATGGCTACACCTTC. Translated, it gives CASSPLDGGYGYTF.

V and J are TRBV4-2 and TRBJ2-3; 10 positions match TRBD2. J gave up 3 bases and V 5 bases, and 5 bases lay outside the gene matches. The CDR3 totals 15 residues. The germline V gene encodes CDR1 LGHNA and CDR2 YNFKEQ. CDR3 nucleotide sequence: TGTGCCAGCAGCTTGAAAGCGGGAGGGACAGATACGCAGTATTTT. It encodes CASSLKAGGTDTQYF.

The chain links TRBV6-6 to TRBJ2-5; the D is unclear. The CDR3 length is 15 residues. The germline CDR1 and CDR2 sequences are MNHNY and SVGAGI (reference sequence). Trimming stripped 3 bases from V and 3 bases from J, with 14 bases between. CDR3 coding DNA: TGTGCCAGCAGTTATTTGCCCAGTGGTGAAGAGACCCAGTACTTC. Encoded protein: CASSYLPSGEETQYF.

V usage is TRBV5-1 and J usage is TRBJ1-1; TRBD1 matches 7 bases. CDR1 is SGHRS and CDR2 is YFSETQ in the germline V gene. This CDR3 spans 17 amino acids. V lost 1 base to trimming and J lost 4 bases; unmatched junction nucleotides: 13. CDR3 bases: TGCGCCAGCAGCTTGTCAGGGAGACAGGGCGGAGGCACTGAAGCTTTCTTT. Its translation: CASSLSGRQGGGTEAFF.

The J gene is TRBJ2-1, the V gene TRBV18, with 7 nucleotides matching TRBD2. The CDR3 is 13 residues long. Germline CDR1 is KGHSH and CDR2 is LQKENI. J was trimmed by 8 bases and V by 2 bases; bases with no gene match: 3. CDR3 sequence: CASSPAGVDEQFF. The CDR3 region has the DNA TGTGCCAGCTCACCAGCGGGAGTGGATGAGCAGTTCTTC.

This clone has only one observation. CDR3 DNA: TGTGCCAGCAGCGAACTTAACTACGAGCAGTACTTC. It codes for CASSELNYEQYF. This chain links TRBV6-1 with TRBJ2-7; D is uncertain. Trimming removed 6 bases from V and 3 bases from J, with 9 bases in between. This CDR3 is 12 amino acids long. Germline V CDR1 and CDR2: MNHNS, SASEGT.

V is TRBV5-5 and J is TRBJ2-6; D uncertain. The CDR3 loop spans 15 amino acids. Germline V gene lookup returns CDR1 SGHKS and CDR2 YYEKEE (reference sequence). V was clipped by 2 bases and J by 0 bases, with 6 bases between them. CDR3 in amino acids: CASSLTDSGANVLTF. The CDR3, as DNA: TGTGCCAGCAGCTTAACAGACTCTGGGGCCAACGTCCTGACTTTC. Full variable domain (remainder filled in from reference TRBV5-5 and TRBJ2-6): DAGVTQSPTHLIKTRGQQVTLRCSPISGHKSVSWYQQVLGQGPQFIFQYYEKEERGRGNFPDRFSARQFPNYSSELNVNALLLGDSALYLCASSLTDSGANVLTFGAGSRLTVL.

This clone came up a few times. The rearrangement joins TRBV6-5 to TRBJ2-7, with 12 bases identical to TRBD2. The CDR3 totals 14 residues. Germline V CDR1 and CDR2: MNHEY, SVGAGI. With V trimmed by 6 bases and J by 4 bases, 4 bases remained unmatched. The CDR3 is CASSGLAGPYEQYF. In DNA, the CDR3 is TGTGCCAGCAGCGGACTAGCGGGACCGTACGAGCAGTACTTC.

V and J are TRBV6-6 and TRBJ1-6; D possibly corresponds to TRBD1 (6 bases). CDR1 and CDR2 from the germline V gene are MNHNY and SVGAGI (reference sequence). Trimming took 6 bases from V and 5 from J, leaving 14 bases between them. The CDR3 runs to 15 residues. Written as DNA, the CDR3 is TGTGCCAGCAGGAGACCAGGGGCGCATAATTCACCCCTCCACTTT. Amino acid sequence: CASRRPGAHNSPLHF.

This sequence joins TRBV27 and TRBJ2-5, with D perhaps matching TRBD1 (6 bases). Trimming shortened V by 2 bases and J by 5 bases, and 12 bases separated the two germline ends. Germline loops: CDR1 MNHEY, CDR2 SMNVEV (reference sequence). The CDR3 runs 14 residues. The CDR3 region is CASSLRPRGETQYF. The CDR3 DNA reads as TGTGCCAGCAGTTTAAGGCCCAGGGGTGAGACCCAGTACTTC.

The chain is built from TRBV7-9 and TRBJ2-3; D might be TRBD2 (6 bases). With 4 bases removed from V and 6 bases from J, the gap between germline ends came to 11 bases. This CDR3 is 13 amino acids long. CDR1 and CDR2 (germline): SEHNR, FQNEAQ (reference sequence). As DNA, the CDR3 is TGTGCCAGCAGCTCCGCGGGGAGGGATACGCAGTATTTT. It yields the protein CASSSAGRDTQYF.

The chain couples TRBV15 to TRBJ2-7, with 11 bases aligning to TRBD1. V shed 3 bases and J 3 bases; nucleotides not matched to a gene: 4. Germline-derived CDR1 and CDR2 are LNHNV and YYDKDF (reference sequence). The CDR3 is 15 residues long. The CDR3 DNA reads as TGTGCCACCAGCAGTGAGGGACAGGGGGACTACGAGCAGTACTTC. Its translation: CATSSEGQGDYEQYF. The variable domain in full, completed from reference TRBV15 and TRBJ2-7, reads DAMVIQNPRYQVTQFGKPVTLSCSQTLNHNVMYWYQQKSSQAPKLLFHYYDKDFNNEADTPDNFQSRRPNTSFCFLDIRSPGLGDTAMYLCATSSEGQGDYEQYFGPGTRLTVT.

V is TRBV15 and J is TRBJ2-7; D gene uncertain. Trimming left V 6 bases short and J 4 bases short, with 10 bases between. This CDR3 region has 12 residues. Germline V gene lookup returns CDR1 LNHNV and CDR2 YYDKDF (reference sequence). The CDR3 loop is CATRQGPYEQYF. CDR3 nucleotide sequence: TGTGCCACCAGACAAGGTCCATACGAGCAGTACTTC.

This clone was seen once. The chain has TRBV18 and TRBJ2-7; a possible D gene is TRBD2 (5 bases). CDR3 length: 14 amino acids. The V and J ends lost 3 bases and 2 bases respectively, with 11 bases between them. CDR1 is KGHSH, CDR2 LQKENI, per germline. The CDR3 DNA reads TGTGCCAGCTCACCGGAGGCAGGAACCTACGAGCAGTACTTC. Its protein product is CASSPEAGTYEQYF.

In DNA, the CDR3 is TGTGCCAGCTCAATAGACCCCGCAGGGGGCTACACCTTC. Amino acid sequence: CASSIDPAGGYTF. This sequence joins TRBV18 and TRBJ1-2; D possibly corresponds to TRBD1 (5 bases). V lost 5 bases and J lost 8, with 15 bases in between. Germline V gene lookup returns CDR1 KGHSH and CDR2 LQKENI. This CDR3 is built from 13 residues.

This chain connects TRBV19 to TRBJ2-7, with D uncertain. This CDR3 is built from 14 residues. The germline V gene encodes CDR1 LNHDA and CDR2 SQIVND (reference sequence). The ends were cut back, 1 base at V and 6 bases at J, with 13 bases in the middle. The CDR3 region has the DNA TGTGCCAGTAGTATAGGTCGGGCATTAACCGAGCAGTACTTC. It is translated as CASSIGRALTEQYF.

This clone has only a few counts. CDR3 DNA sequence: TGTGCCAGCAGCTTGGCAGGGGGCCTTGGCTACACCTTC. Protein sequence: CASSLAGGLGYTF. V and J are TRBV11-2 and TRBJ1-2; 8 positions agree with TRBD1. The germline CDR1 and CDR2 sequences are SGHAT and FQNNGV. The ends lost 3 bases at V and 7 bases at J; junction bases unmatched: 4. This CDR3 comprises 13 residues.

CDR3 coding DNA: TGTGCCAGCAGCTGGAATACAGGGGACGAGACCCAGTACTTC. Its protein is CASSWNTGDETQYF. The V and J genes are TRBV7-3 and TRBJ2-5; 7 bases are a match to TRBD1. Germline-derived CDR1 and CDR2 are SGHTA and FQGTGA. The J segment lost 5 bases and the V segment lost 4 bases, leaving 7 bases of the junction unmatched. There are 14 residues in the CDR3.

J is TRBJ1-1 and V is TRBV19; perhaps TRBD1 as D (5 bases). CDR1 and CDR2 from the germline V gene are LNHDA and SQIVND (reference sequence). The V end lost 8 bases, the J end lost 0 bases, and 16 bases lay between the germline ends. This CDR3 is built from 15 residues. CDR3 DNA: TGTGCCAGTCGATTTGGAGACAGAATGAACACTGAAGCTTTCTTT. Its translation is CASRFGDRMNTEAFF.

The chain links TRBV5-4 to TRBJ1-2; no clear D. The length of the CDR3 is 14 residues. V lost 0 bases and J 4 bases, leaving 10 bases between the germline ends. Germline CDR1 is SGHNT and CDR2 is YYREEE (reference sequence). The CDR3 nucleotides read TGTGCCAGCAGCTTGGCTGATGTTACCTATGGCTACACCTTC. Translating it yields CASSLADVTYGYTF.

V and J are TRBV7-9 and TRBJ1-2; tentative D call: TRBD1 (6 bases). The CDR3 runs to 18 residues. Trimming pared 4 bases from V and 3 bases from J, leaving 24 bases between. CDR1 SEHNR and CDR2 FQNEAQ come from the germline V gene (reference sequence). The CDR3 spells CASSSQYQQGRNDYGYTF. In DNA, the CDR3 is TGTGCCAGCAGCTCCCAATACCAACAGGGAAGGAACGACTATGGCTACACCTTC.

The chain is built from TRBV6-6 and TRBJ2-1; no firm D call. Germline loops: CDR1 MNHNY, CDR2 SVGAGI (reference sequence). The CDR3 sequence is 15 residues long. V was shortened by 2 bases and J by 0 bases, with 8 bases between the two germline ends. CDR3 nucleotides: TGTGCCAGCAGTTACGAGGCGAGCTCCTACAATGAGCAGTTCTTC. Protein: CASSYEASSYNEQFF.

V is TRBV7-9 and J is TRBJ2-1; D is uncertain. The CDR3 sequence is 18 residues long. The V gene's germline CDR1 is SEHNR and CDR2 FQNEAQ (reference sequence). V lost 5 bases and J 1 base, leaving 21 bases between the germline ends. Written as DNA, the CDR3 is TGTGCCAGCAGCACACAGTACCCCCTAGTTGGGTCCTACAATGAGCAGTTCTTC. Its translation is CASSTQYPLVGSYNEQFF.